This T cell receptor (beta chain) was sequenced for a study of CD39 and CD103 CD8 tumor-infiltrating T cells. Broader study findings: DP CD8 TILs appeared more oligoclonal than DN and SP CD8 TILs and blood memory CD8 T cells.

This CDR3 comprises 16 residues. Unmatched junction bases numbered 12, after V lost 6 bases and J lost 5 bases. The germline gives CDR1 MNHEY, CDR2 SMNVEV (reference sequence). For this clone: Its specificity is not known.

Between roughly 9,500 and 110,000 sorted cells per subset supplied genomic DNA. Libraries were prepared by immunoSEQ multiplex PCR; TCRdb keeps only in-frame clonotypes and omits some of them. In the table there are under 5,000 clones, around 65% of which are singletons. Material for sequencing was CD8+ T cells sorted from blood. The subset: total memory CD8 T cells (CD45RA-CCR7+/-) from blood or uninvolved lymph node. The clonotype was recovered from a human donor with head and neck squamous cell carcinoma. V and J are TRBV27 and TRBJ2-1; TRBD1 matches 8 bases. As DNA, the CDR3 is TGTGCCAGCAGCCCTGCGGCGGGACAGGTTCACAATGAGCAGTTCTTC. Its protein product is CASSPAAGQVHNEQFF.